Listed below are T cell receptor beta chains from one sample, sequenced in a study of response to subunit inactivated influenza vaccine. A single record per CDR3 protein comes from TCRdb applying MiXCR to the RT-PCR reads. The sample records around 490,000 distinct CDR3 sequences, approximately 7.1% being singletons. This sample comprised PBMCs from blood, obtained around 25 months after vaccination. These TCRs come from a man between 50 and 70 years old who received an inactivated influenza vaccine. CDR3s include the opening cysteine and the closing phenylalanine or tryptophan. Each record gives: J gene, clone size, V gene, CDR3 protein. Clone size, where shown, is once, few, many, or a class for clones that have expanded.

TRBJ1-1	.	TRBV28	CASSFPGQKNTEAFF
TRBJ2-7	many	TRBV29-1	CSVELRGRDYEQYF
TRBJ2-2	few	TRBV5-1	CASSLLGGGANTGELFF
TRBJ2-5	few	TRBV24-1	CATGLQETQYF
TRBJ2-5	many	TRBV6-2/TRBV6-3	CASSRIGLAGVETQYF
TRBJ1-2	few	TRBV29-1	CSVGRTGDGYTF
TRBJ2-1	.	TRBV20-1	CSATLPPTAIYNEQFF
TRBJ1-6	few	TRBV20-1	CSASRGHRGGPLHF
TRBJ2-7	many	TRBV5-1	CASSYPSSYEQYF
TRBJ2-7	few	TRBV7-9	CASTPSVSYEQYF
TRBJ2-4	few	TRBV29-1	CSVELELAKNIQYF
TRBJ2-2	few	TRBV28	CASSLRGILAANTGELFF
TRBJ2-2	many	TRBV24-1	CATSGAGGFTGELFF
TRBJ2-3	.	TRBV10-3	CAINGREGKDTQYF
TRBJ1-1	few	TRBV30	CAYYGTGNTEAFF
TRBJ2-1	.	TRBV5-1	CASRDSHNEQFF
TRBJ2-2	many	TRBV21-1	CASSPSVGGELFF
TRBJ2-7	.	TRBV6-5	CASSRGDEQYF
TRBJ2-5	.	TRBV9	CASAGASQETQYF
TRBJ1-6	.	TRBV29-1	CSGRTGDSYPYNSPLHF
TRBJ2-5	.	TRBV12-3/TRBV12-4	CASSPTPVLAGGPGYF
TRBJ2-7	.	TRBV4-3	CASSQIIGKIYEQYF
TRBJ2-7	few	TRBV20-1	CSASQVYEQYF
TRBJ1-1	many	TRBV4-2	CASSQAFLGNTEAFF
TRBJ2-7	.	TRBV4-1	CASSQAPGQGIEQYF
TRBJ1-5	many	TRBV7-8	CASSLREGTRNQPQHF
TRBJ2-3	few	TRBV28	CASSFFGLAGPDTQYF
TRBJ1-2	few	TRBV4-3	CASSQVIVSRAGYTF
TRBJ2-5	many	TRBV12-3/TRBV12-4	CASSIAAGGQETQYF
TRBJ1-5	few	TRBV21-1	CASSKQHQPQHF
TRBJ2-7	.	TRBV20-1	CSARDVDKSFSYEQYF
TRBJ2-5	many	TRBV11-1	CASSLNLNPETQYF
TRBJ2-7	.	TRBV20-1	CSARGGSNPYEQYF
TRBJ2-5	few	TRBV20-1	CSAKSRTQETQYF
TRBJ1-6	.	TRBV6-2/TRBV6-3	CASRRGQDNNSPLHF
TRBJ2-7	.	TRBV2	CASSPLAGAWEQYF
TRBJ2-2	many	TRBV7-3	CASSPPRTGELFF
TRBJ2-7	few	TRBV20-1	CSARTGQAAYEQYF
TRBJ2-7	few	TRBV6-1	CASSVRTYEQYF
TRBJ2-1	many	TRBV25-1	CASSGRPGTATYNEQFF
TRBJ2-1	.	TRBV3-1	CASSQGSTGRDEQFF
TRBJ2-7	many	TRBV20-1	CSASGPSRSYEQYF
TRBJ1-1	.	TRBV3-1	CASSQAGGRAEAFF
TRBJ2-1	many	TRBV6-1	CASSEWGQGRYNEQFF